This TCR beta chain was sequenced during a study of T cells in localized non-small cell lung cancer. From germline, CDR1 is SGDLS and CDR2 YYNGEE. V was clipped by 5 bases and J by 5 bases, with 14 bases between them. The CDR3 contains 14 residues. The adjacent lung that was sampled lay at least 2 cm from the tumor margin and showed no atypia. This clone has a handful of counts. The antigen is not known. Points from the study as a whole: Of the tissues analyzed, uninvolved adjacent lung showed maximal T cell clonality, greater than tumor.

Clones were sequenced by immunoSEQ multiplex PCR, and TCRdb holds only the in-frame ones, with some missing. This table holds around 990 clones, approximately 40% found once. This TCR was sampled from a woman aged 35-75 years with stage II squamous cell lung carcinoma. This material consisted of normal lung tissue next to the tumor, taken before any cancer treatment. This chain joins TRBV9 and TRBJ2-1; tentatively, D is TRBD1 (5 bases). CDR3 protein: CASSEWGGDNEQFF. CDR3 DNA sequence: TGTGCCAGCAGTGAGTGGGGCGGAGACAATGAGCAGTTCTTC. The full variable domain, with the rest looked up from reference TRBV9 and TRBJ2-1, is DSGVTQTPKHLITATGQRVTLRCSPRSGDLSVYWYQQSLDQGLQFLIQYYNGEERAKGNILERFSAQQFPDLHSELNLSSLELGDSALYFCASSEWGGDNEQFFGPGTRLTVL.